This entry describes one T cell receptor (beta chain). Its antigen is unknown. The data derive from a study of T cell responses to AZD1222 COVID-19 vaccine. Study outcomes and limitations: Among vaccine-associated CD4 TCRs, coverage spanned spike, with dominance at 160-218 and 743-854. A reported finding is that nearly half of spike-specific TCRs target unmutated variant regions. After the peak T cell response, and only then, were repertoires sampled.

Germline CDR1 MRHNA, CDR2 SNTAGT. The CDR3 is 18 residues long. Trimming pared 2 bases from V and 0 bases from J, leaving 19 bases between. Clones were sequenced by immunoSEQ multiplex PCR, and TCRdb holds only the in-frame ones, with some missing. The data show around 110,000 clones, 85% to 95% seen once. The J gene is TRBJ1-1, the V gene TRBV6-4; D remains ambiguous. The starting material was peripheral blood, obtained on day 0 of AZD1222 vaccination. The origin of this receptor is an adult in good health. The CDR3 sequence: CASSDHYISGRVNTEAFF. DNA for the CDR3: TGTGCCAGCAGTGACCATTATATAAGTGGCAGAGTGAACACTGAAGCTTTCTTT.